A single T cell receptor (beta chain) is shown here with its context. V lost 2 bases and J lost 0, with 9 bases in between. In germline, CDR1 is SGHDT, CDR2 YYEEEE. This CDR3 comprises 14 residues. These data belong to a study of blood T cell repertoires in COVID-19. Sequenced by immunoSEQ multiplex PCR; TCRdb stores in-frame clones only, minus some. The table has over 150,000 clones, 80% to 90% seen once. The chain combines TRBV5-6 with TRBJ2-7; tentatively, D is TRBD2 (5 bases). The sequenced sample was PBMCs or T cells enriched from blood (not recorded which). This clonotype was sampled from a man over 45 who had recovered from COVID-19. The CDR3 region is CASSLGSLSYEQYF. The CDR3 coding sequence is TGTGCCAGCAGCTTAGGGAGCCTCTCCTACGAGCAGTACTTC.